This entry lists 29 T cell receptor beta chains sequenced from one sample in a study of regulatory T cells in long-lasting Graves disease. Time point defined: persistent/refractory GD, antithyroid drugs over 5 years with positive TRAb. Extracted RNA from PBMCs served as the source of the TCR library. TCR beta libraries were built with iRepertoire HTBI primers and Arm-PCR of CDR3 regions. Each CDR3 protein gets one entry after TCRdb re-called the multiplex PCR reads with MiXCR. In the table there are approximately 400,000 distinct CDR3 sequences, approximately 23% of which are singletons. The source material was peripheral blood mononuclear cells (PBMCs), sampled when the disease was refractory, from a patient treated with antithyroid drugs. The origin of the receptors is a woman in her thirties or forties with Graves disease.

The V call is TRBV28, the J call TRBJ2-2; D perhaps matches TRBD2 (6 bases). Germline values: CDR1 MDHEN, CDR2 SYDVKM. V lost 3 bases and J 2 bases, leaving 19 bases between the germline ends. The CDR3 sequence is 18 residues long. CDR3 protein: CASSLWALGLPNTGELFF. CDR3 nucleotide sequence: TGTGCCAGCAGTTTGTGGGCTCTCGGACTACCCAACACCGGGGAGCTGTTTTTT.

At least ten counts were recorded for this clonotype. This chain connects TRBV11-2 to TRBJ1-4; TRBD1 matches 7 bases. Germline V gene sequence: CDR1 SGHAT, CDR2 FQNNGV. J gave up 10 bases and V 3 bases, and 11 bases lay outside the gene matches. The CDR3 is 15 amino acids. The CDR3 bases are TGTGCCAGCAGCTTTCAATCTCAGGGGGGAGGAAAACTGTTTTTT. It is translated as CASSFQSQGGGKLFF.

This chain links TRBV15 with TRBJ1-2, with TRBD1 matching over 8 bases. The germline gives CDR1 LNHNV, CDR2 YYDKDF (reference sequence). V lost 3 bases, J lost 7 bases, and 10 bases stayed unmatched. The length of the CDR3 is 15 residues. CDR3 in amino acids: CATSREGQGLSGYTF. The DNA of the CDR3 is TGTGCCACCAGCAGGGAAGGACAGGGCTTAAGTGGCTACACCTTC. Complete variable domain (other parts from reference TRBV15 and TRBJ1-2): DAMVIQNPRYQVTQFGKPVTLSCSQTLNHNVMYWYQQKSSQAPKLLFHYYDKDFNNEADTPDNFQSRRPNTSFCFLDIRSPGLGDTAMYLCATSREGQGLSGYTFGSGTRLTVV.

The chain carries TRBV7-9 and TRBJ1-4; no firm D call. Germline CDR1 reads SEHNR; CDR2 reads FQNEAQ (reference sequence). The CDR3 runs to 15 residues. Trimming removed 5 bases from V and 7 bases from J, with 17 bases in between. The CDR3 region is CASSPKGQRGEKLFF. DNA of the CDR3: TGTGCCAGCAGCCCCAAGGGCCAACGGGGTGAAAAACTGTTTTTT.

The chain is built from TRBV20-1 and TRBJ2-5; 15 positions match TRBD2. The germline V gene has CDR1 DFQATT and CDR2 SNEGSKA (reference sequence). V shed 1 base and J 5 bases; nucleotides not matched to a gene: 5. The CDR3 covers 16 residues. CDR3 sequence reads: CSARGFGLAGGETQYF. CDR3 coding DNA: TGCAGTGCTAGAGGCTTCGGACTAGCGGGGGGGGAGACCCAGTACTTC.

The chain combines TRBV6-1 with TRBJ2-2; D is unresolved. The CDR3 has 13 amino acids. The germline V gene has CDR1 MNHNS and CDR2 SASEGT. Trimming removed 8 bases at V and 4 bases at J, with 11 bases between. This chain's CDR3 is CASSPTATGELFF. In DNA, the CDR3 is TGTGCCAGCTCACCAACCGCCACCGGGGAGCTGTTTTTT.

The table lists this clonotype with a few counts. The CDR3 DNA follows: TGCAGTGCTAGAGATAGGGTAATGGGGGAAGCTTTCTTT. Its translation: CSARDRVMGEAFF. The genes are TRBV20-1 and TRBJ1-1, with D unclear. The CDR3 runs to 13 residues. Trimming took off 0 bases at V and 8 bases at J, with 13 bases between the two ends. The germline V gene encodes CDR1 DFQATT and CDR2 SNEGSKA (reference sequence).

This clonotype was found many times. CDR3 loop: CASSLRVLRDNSPLHF. In DNA, the CDR3 is TGTGCCAGCAGCTTAAGGGTATTGCGGGATAATTCACCCCTCCACTTT. The chain is built from TRBV11-2 and TRBJ1-6; D not resolved. Germline lookup yields CDR1 SGHAT and CDR2 FQNNGV. The V gene lost 2 bases and the J gene lost 5 bases, with 13 bases spanning the gap. The CDR3 loop spans 16 amino acids.

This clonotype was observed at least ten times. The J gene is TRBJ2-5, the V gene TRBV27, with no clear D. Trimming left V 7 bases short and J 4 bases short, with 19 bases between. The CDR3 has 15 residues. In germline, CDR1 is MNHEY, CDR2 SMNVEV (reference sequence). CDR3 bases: TGTGCCAGCAACGTACCGGGCCCCACGGCAGAGACCCAGTACTTC. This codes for CASNVPGPTAETQYF.

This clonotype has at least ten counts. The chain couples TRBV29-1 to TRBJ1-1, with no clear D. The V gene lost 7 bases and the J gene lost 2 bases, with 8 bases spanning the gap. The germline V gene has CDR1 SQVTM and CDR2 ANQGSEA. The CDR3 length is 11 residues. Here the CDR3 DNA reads TGCAGCGCGACCGCCAACACTGAAGCTTTCTTT. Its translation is CSATANTEAFF. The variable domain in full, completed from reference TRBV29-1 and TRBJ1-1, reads SAVISQKPSRDICQRGTSLTIQCQVDSQVTMMFWYRQQPGQSLTLIATANQGSEATYESGFVIDKFPISRPNLTFSTLTVSNMSPEDSSIYLCSATANTEAFFGQGTRLTVV.

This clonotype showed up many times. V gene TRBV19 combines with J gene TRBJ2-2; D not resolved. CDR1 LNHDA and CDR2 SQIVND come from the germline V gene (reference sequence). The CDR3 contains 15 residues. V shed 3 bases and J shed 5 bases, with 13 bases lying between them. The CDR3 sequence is CASSILRLWTGELFF. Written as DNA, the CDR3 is TGTGCCAGTAGTATTCTAAGGCTTTGGACCGGGGAGCTGTTTTTT.

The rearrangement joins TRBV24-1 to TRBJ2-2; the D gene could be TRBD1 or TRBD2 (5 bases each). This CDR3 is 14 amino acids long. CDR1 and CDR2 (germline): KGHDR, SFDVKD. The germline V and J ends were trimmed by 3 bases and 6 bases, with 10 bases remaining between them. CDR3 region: CATSDPVGAGELFF. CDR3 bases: TGTGCCACCAGTGATCCCGTGGGGGCCGGGGAGCTGTTTTTT.

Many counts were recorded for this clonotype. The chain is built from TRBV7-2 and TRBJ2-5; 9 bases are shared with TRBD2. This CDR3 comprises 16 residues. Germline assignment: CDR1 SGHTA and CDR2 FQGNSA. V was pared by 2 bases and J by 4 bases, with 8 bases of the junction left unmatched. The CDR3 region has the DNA TGTGCCAGCAGCTTACAGGGTCGCGGGGGGGGAGAGACCCAGTACTTC. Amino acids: CASSLQGRGGGETQYF.

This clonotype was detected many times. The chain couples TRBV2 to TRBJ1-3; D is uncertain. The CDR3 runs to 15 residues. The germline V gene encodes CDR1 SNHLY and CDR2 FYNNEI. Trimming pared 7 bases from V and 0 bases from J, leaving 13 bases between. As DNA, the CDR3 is TGTGCCAGCAACAAAGACCCCTTCTCTGGAAACACCATATATTTT. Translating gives CASNKDPFSGNTIYF.

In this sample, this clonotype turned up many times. In DNA, the CDR3 is TGTGCCAGCAGCTTAGCGCCTAGCATAAATGAGCAGTTCTTC. Its protein product is CASSLAPSINEQFF. The genes are TRBV7-8 and TRBJ2-1, with D maybe TRBD2 (5 bases). CDR1 is SGHVS and CDR2 is FQNEAQ in the germline V gene. This CDR3 has 14 amino acids. V lost 0 bases and J 7 bases, leaving 10 bases between the germline ends. The variable domain in full, completed from reference TRBV7-8 and TRBJ2-1, reads GAGVSQSPRYKVAKRGQDVALRCDPISGHVSLFWYQQALGQGPEFLTYFQNEAQLDKSGLPSDRFFAERPEGSVSTLKIQRTQQEDSAVYLCASSLAPSINEQFFGPGTRLTVL.

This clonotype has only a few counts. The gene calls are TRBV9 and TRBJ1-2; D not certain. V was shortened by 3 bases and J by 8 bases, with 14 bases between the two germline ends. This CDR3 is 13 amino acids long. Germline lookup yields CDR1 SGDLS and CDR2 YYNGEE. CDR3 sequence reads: CASSADRGGGYTF. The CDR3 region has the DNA TGTGCCAGCAGCGCTGACCGGGGAGGAGGCTACACCTTC.

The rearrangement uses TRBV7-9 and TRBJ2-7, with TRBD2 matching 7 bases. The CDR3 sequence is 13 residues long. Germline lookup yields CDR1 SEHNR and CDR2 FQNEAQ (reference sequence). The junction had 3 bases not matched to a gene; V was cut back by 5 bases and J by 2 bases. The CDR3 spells CASSTSGTYEQYF. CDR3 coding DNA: TGTGCCAGCAGCACCAGCGGGACCTACGAGCAGTACTTC. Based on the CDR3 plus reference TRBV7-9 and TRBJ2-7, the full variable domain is DTGVSQNPRHKITKRGQNVTFRCDPISEHNRLYWYRQTLGQGPEFLTYFQNEAQLEKSRLLSDRFSAERPKGSFSTLEIQRTEQGDSAMYLCASSTSGTYEQYFGPGTRLTVT.

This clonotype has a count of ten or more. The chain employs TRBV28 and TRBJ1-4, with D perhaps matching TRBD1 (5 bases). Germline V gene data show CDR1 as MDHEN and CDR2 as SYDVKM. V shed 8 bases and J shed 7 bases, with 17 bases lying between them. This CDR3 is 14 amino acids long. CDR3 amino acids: CASRGGVLGEKLFF. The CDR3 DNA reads TGTGCCAGCCGTGGGGGGGTGCTAGGTGAAAAACTGTTTTTT.

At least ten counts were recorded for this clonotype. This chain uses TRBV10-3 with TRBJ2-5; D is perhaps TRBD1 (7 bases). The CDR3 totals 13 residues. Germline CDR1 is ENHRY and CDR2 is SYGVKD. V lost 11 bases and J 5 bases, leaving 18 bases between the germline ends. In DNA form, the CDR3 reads TGTGCCTCCAGGGGGGTAGGCCGGGAGACCCAGTACTTC. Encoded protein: CASRGVGRETQYF.

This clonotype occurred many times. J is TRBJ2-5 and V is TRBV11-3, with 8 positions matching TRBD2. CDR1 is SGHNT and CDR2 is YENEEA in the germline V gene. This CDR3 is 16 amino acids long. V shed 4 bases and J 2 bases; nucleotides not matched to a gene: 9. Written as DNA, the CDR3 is TGTGCCAGCAGCTCAGAGCGGGAGCCTCGGCAAGAGACCCAGTACTTC. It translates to CASSSEREPRQETQYF.

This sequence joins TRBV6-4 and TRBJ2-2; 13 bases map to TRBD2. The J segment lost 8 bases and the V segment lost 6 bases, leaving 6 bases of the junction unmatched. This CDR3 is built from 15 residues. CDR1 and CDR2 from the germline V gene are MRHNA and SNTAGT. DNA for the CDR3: TGTGCCAGCAGAGGACTAGCGGGAGAAGAAGGGGAGCTGTTTTTT. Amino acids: CASRGLAGEEGELFF.

CDR3 nucleotide sequence: TGTGCCAGCAGCTTAGCAGATAACACTGAAGCTTTCTTT. This sequence encodes CASSLADNTEAFF. The rearrangement uses TRBV7-9 and TRBJ1-1; D remains ambiguous. This CDR3 contains 13 residues. Trimming cost V 0 bases and J 2 bases, with 4 bases left between them. Germline V CDR1 and CDR2: SEHNR, FQNEAQ (reference sequence).

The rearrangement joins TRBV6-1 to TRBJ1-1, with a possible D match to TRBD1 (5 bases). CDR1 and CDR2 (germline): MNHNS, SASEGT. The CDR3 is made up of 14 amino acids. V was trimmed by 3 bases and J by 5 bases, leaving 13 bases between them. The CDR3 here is CASSDPPAGTEAFF. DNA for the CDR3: TGTGCCAGCAGTGATCCCCCGGCAGGGACTGAAGCTTTCTTT.

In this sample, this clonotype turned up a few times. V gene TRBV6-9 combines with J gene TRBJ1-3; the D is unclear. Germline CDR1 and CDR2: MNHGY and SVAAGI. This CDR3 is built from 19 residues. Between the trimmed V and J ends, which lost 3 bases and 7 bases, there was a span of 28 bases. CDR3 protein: CASSYSPSRPGRFWNTIYF. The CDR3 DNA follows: TGTGCCAGCAGTTACTCCCCTTCGAGACCAGGCCGATTTTGGAACACCATATATTTT.

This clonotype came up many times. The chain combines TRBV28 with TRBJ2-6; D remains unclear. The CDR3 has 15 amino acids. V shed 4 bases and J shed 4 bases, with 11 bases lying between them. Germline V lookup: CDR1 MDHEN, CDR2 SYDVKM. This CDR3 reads CASSYTAFGANVLTF. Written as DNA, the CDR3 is TGTGCCAGCAGTTATACAGCCTTCGGGGCCAACGTCCTGACTTTC.

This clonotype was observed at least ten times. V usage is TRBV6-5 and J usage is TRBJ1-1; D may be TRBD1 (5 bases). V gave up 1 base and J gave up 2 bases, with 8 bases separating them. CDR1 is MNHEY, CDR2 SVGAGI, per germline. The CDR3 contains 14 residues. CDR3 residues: CASSYLTGNTEAFF. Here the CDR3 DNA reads TGTGCCAGCAGTTACTTAACAGGTAACACTGAAGCTTTCTTT.

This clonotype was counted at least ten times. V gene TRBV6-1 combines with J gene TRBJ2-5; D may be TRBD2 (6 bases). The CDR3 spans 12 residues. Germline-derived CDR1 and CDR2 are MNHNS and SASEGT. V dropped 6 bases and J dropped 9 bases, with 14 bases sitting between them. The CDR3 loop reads CASRKGGESQYF. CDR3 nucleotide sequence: TGTGCCAGCAGAAAAGGCGGGGAATCCCAGTACTTC.

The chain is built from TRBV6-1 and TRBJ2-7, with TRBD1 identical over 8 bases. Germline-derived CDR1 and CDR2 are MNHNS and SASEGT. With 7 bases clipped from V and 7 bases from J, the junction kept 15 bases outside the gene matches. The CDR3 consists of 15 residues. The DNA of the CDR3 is TGTGCCAGCATTAGGGAACAGGGGGGTTTTACGGAGCAGTACTTC. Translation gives CASIREQGGFTEQYF.

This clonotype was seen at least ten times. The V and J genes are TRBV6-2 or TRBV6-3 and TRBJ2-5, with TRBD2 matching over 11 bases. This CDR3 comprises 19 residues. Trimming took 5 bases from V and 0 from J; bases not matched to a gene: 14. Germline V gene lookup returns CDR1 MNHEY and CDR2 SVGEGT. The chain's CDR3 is CASSHLGGLADGYQETQYF. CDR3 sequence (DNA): TGTGCCAGCAGTCATCTGGGGGGACTAGCGGATGGGTACCAAGAGACCCAGTACTTC.